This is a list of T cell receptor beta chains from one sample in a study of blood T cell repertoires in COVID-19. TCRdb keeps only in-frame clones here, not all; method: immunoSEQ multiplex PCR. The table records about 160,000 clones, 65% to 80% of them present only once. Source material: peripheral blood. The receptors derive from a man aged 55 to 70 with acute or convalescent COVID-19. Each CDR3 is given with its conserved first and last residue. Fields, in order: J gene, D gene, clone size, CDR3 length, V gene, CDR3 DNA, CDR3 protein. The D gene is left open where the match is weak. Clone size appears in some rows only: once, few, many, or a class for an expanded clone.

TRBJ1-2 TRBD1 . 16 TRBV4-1 TGCGCCAGCAGCCAAGACCCGGGTGACAGGGGATTTGGCTACACCTTC CASSQDPGDRGFGYTF
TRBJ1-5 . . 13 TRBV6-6 TGTGCCAGCAGTTACAGGAGGCCCGAGCCCCAGCATTTT CASSYRRPEPQHF
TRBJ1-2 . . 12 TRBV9 TGTGCCAGCAGCCCAGGGGACTATGGCTACACCTTC CASSPGDYGYTF
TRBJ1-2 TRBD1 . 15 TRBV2 TGTGCCAGCAGTTTTACCGGACAGGGGGCGAAGGGCTACACCTTC CASSFTGQGAKGYTF
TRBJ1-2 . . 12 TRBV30 TGTGCCTGGAGTACAGGGTACTATGGCTACACCTTC CAWSTGYYGYTF
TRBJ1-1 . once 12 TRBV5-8 TGTGCCAGCAGCTTAGGGGTCACTGAAGCTTTCTTT CASSLGVTEAFF
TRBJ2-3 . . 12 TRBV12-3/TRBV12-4 TGTGCCAGCCTCGGGGGCACAGATACGCAGTATTTT CASLGGTDTQYF
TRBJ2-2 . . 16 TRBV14 TGTGCCAGCAGCCCAGCCGGGACTTCGAACACCGGGGAGCTGTTTTTT CASSPAGTSNTGELFF
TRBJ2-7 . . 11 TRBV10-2 TGCGCCAGCAGTGATAACTACGAGCAGTACTTC CASSDNYEQYF
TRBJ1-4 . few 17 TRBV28 TGTGCCAGCAGTTCCGTGCACGGGGGGTCAACTAATGAAAAACTGTTTTTT CASSSVHGGSTNEKLFF
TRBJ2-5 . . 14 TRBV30 TGTGCCTGGACTACAGGGTCTGGTCAAGAGACCCAGTACTTC CAWTTGSGQETQYF
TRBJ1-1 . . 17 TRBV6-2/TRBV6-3 TGTGCCAGCAGTTACAGCGTGGACAGACACATGAACACTGAAGCTTTCTTT CASSYSVDRHMNTEAFF
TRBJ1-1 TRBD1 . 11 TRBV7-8 TGTGCCAGCAGCCCGGGACAGGGAGCTTTCTTT CASSPGQGAFF
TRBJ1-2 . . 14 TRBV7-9 TGTGCCAGCAGCACCATTTCTGGGGGGAATGGCTACACCTTC CASSTISGGNGYTF
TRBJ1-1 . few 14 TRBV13 TGTGCCAGCAGCTCCGGACAGCTGAACACTGAAGCTTTCTTT CASSSGQLNTEAFF
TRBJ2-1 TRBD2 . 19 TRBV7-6 TGTGCCAGCAGCCCCAGAGCCCGAACTAGCGGGGGGGCTTCCGATGAGCAGTTCTTC CASSPRARTSGGASDEQFF